The 2 T cell receptor beta chains reported below all come from one sample, sequenced in a study of T-cell reconstitution after alpha-beta-depleted transplantation in children. Unique molecular identifiers were used in preparing the TCRbeta library. A single record per CDR3 protein comes from TCRdb applying MiXCR to the PCR reads. Here the sample spans about 300,000 distinct CDR3 sequences, 10% being singletons. The sample was PBMCs, taken before TCRalphabeta/CD19-depleted stem cell transplant. Receptor source: a boy in the first two years of life with acute myeloid leukemia, due to receive a stem cell transplant.

This clonotype was detected ten times or more. CDR3 sequence reads: CASSPDRFNEKLFF. CDR3 bases: TGTGCCAGCAGTCCAGACAGGTTTAATGAAAAACTGTTTTTT. The J gene is TRBJ1-4, the V gene TRBV12-3 or TRBV12-4; D might be TRBD1 (6 bases). This CDR3 has 14 amino acids. Trimming took off 5 bases at V and 4 bases at J, with 11 bases between the two ends.

This clonotype was picked up many times. The genes are TRBV7-9 and TRBJ2-1; the D gene is possibly TRBD2 (5 bases). Deletions cut 1 base from V and 12 bases from J, with 7 bases between. This CDR3 has 11 residues. Germline V gene data show CDR1 as SEHNR and CDR2 as FQNEAQ (reference sequence). The CDR3: CASSLVEGQFF. DNA of the CDR3: TGTGCCAGCAGCTTAGTCGAGGGGCAGTTCTTC.